This T cell receptor (beta chain) was recorded in a study of T cell repertoires in cytomegalovirus infection. Turning to the study itself: It was recently identified HLA-C-restricted and well-studied HLA-B-restricted CMV epitopes that the study used. Carrying CMV and the relevant HLA type showed in public TCR beta signatures. Study results and limitations: Within the response measured ex vivo, HLA-C-restricted CMV-specific TCR beta clonotypes were dominant.

V was shortened by 7 bases and J by 3 bases, with 10 bases between the two germline ends. Germline values: CDR1 ENHRY, CDR2 SYGVKD. The CDR3 is made up of 12 amino acids. Concerning this clonotype itself: As yet, its antigen is unknown.

One entry per CDR3 protein, called by TCRdb with MiXCR from the reads. The sample contains roughly 800,000 distinct CDR3 sequences, 29% of which appear only once. Sequencing used cultured CD8+ T cells from PBMCs, obtained from culture after CMV antigen stimulation. The rearrangement links TRBV10-3 to TRBJ2-7; TRBD2 might be the D (5 bases). The clonotype was recovered from a human donor in good health (CMV status not recorded). Some clones in this sample may be carry-over from other donors' samples. The CDR3 reads CAIILRGYEQYF. The DNA for the CDR3 is TGTGCCATCATCCTACGGGGCTACGAGCAGTACTTC.